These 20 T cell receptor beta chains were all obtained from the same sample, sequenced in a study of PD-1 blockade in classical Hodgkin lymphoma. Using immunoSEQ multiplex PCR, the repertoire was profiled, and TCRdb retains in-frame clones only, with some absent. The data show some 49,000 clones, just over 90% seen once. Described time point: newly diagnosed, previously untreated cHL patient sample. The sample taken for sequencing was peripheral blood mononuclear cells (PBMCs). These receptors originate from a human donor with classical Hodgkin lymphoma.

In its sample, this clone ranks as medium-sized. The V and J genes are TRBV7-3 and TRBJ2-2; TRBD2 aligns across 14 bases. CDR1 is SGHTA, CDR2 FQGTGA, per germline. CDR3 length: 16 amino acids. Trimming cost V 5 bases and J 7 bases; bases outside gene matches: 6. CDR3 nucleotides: TGTGCCAGCAGCCGACTAGCGGGAGGGCATGGCGGGGAGCTGTTTTTT. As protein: CASSRLAGGHGGELFF.

The CDR3, as DNA: TGTGCCAGCAGCCAAGGGGTGCCTCCCTTCCCGACCCCAGGGTGGTCTGGAAACACCATATATTTT. It yields the protein CASSQGVPPFPTPGWSGNTIYF. The chain carries TRBV14 and TRBJ1-3; a weak D match, TRBD1 (5 bases). Germline lookup yields CDR1 SGHDN and CDR2 FVKESK. The CDR3 length is 22 residues. The ends were cut back, 1 base at V and 1 base at J, with 29 bases in the middle.

CDR3 coding DNA: TGCGCCAGCAGCCAAGGAGGGGGGTCGATCACTAACTATGGCTACACCTTC. Its protein is CASSQGGGSITNYGYTF. The chain has TRBV5-1 and TRBJ1-2, with a tentative D call TRBD1 (6 bases). The CDR3 contains 17 residues. Germline CDR1 reads SGHRS; CDR2 reads YFSETQ. V was trimmed by 4 bases and J by 0 bases, leaving 19 bases between them.

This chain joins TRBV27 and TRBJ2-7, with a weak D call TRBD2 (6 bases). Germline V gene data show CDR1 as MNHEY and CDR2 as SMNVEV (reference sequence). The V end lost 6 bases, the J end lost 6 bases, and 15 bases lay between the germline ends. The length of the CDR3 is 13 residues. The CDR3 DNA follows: TGTGCCAGCAGCACTTTTGGGGACTCCGAGCAGTACTTC. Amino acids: CASSTFGDSEQYF.

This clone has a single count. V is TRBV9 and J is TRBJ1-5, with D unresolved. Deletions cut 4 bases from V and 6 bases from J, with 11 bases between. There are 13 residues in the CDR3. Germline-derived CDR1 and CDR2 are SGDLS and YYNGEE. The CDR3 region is CASSPTGRQPQHF. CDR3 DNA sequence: TGTGCCAGCAGCCCCACCGGGCGTCAGCCCCAGCATTTT.

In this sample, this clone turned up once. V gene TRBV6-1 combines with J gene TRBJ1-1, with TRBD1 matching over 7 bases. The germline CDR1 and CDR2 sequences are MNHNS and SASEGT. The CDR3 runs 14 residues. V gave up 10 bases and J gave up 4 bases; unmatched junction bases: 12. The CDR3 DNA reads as TGTGCCACAGGGGGGATCCGGGTGGGCACTGAAGCTTTCTTT. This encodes CATGGIRVGTEAFF.

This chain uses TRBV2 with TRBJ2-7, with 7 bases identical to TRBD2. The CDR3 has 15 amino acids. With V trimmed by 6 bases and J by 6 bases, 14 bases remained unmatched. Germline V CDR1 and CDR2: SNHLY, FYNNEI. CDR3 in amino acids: CASRMMTSTGGEQYF. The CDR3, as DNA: TGTGCCAGCAGGATGATGACTAGCACGGGAGGCGAGCAGTACTTC. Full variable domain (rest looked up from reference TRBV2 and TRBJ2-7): EPEVTQTPSHQVTQMGQEVILRCVPISNHLYFYWYRQILGQKVEFLVSFYNNEISEKSEIFDDQFSVERPDGSNFTLKIRSTKLEDSAMYFCASRMMTSTGGEQYFGPGTRLTVT.

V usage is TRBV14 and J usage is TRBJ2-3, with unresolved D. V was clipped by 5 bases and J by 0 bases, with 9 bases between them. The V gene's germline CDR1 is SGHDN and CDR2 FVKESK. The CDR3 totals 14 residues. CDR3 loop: CASSVTASTDTQYF. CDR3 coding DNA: TGTGCCAGCAGCGTGACGGCTAGCACAGATACGCAGTATTTT.

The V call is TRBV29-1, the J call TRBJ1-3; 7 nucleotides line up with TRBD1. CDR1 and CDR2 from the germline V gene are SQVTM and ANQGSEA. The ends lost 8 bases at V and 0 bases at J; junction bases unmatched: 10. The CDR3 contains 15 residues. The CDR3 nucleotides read TGCAGCCCCGGACAGGACCCGAGCTCTGGAAACACCATATATTTT. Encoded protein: CSPGQDPSSGNTIYF.

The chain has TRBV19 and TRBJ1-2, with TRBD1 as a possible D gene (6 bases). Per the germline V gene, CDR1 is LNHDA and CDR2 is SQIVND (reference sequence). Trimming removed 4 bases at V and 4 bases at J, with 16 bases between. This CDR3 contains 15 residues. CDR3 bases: TGTGCCAGTAGTAGCGCTGCAGGGGCTTCCTATGGCTACACCTTC. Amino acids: CASSSAAGASYGYTF.

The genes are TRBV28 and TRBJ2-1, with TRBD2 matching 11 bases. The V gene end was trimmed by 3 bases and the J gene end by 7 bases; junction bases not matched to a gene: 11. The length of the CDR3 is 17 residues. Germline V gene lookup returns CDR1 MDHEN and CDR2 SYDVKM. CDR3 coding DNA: TGTGCCAGCAGTTTCTCTCCGCTACTAGCGGGAGAAAATGAGCAGTTCTTC. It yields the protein CASSFSPLLAGENEQFF. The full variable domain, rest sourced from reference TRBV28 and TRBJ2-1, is DVKVTQSSRYLVKRTGEKVFLECVQDMDHENMFWYRQDPGLGLRLIYFSYDVKMKEKGDIPEGYSVSREKKERFSLILESASTNQTSMYLCASSFSPLLAGENEQFFGPGTRLTVL.

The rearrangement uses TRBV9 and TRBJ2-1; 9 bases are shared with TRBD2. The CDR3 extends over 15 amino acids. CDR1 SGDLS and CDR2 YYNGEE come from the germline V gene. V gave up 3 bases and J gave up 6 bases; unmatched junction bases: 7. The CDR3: CASSGGTSWPNEQFF. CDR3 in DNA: TGTGCCAGCAGCGGCGGGACTAGCTGGCCCAATGAGCAGTTCTTC.

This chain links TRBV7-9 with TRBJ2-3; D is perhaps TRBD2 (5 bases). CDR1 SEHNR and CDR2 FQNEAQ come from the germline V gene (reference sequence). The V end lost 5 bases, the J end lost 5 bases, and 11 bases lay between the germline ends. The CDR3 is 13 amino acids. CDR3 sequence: CASSLGLLDTQYF. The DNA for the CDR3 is TGTGCCAGCAGCCTAGGACTCCTAGATACGCAGTATTTT.

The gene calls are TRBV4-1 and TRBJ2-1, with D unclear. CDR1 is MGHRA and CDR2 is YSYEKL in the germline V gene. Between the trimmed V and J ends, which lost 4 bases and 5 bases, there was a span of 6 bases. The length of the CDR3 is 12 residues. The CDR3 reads CASSLGDNEQFF. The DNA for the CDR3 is TGCGCCAGCAGCCTAGGTGACAATGAGCAGTTCTTC.

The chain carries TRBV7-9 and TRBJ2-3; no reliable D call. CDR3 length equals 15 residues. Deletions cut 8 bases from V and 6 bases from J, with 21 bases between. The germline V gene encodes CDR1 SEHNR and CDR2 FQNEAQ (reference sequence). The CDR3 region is CASPLPLGSRDTQYF. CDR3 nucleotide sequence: TGTGCCAGCCCCCTTCCCCTCGGATCAAGGGATACGCAGTATTTT.

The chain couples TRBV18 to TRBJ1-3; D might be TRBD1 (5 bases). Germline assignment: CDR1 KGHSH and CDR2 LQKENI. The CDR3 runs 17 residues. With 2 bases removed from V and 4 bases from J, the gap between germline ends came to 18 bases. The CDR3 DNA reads TGTGCCAGCTCACCAAGATTTGATCTACAGGCAGGAAACACCATATATTTT. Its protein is CASSPRFDLQAGNTIYF.

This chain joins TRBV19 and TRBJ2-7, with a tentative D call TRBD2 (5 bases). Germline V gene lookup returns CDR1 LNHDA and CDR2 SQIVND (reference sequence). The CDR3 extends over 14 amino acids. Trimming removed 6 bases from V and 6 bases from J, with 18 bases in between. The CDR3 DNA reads TGTGCCAGTAGCTATGGCCTTCCGGGGAGCGAGCAGTACTTC. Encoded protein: CASSYGLPGSEQYF.

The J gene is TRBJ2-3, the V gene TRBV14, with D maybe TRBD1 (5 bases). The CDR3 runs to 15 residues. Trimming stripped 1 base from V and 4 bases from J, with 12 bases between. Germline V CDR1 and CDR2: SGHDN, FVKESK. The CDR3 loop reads CASSQAWGGADTQYF. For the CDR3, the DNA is TGTGCCAGCAGCCAAGCTTGGGGCGGCGCAGATACGCAGTATTTT. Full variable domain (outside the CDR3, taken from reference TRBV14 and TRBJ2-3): EAGVTQFPSHSVIEKGQTVTLRCDPISGHDNLYWYRRVMGKEIKFLLHFVKESKQDESGMPNNRFLAERTGGTYSTLKVQPAELEDSGVYFCASSQAWGGADTQYFGPGTRLTVL.

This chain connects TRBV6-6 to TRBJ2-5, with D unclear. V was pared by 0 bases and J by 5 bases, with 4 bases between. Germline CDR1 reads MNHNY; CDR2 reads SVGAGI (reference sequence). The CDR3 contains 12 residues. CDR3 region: CASSYSEETQYF. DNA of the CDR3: TGTGCCAGCAGTTACTCTGAGGAGACCCAGTACTTC.

The CDR3 protein is CAIVDRGNTEAFF. The CDR3 DNA is TGTGCCATCGTCGACAGGGGGAACACTGAAGCTTTCTTT. This rearrangement joins TRBV10-3 to TRBJ1-1, with TRBD1 identical over 8 bases. The CDR3 contains 13 residues. The V gene's germline CDR1 is ENHRY and CDR2 SYGVKD. Trimming removed 8 bases from V and 1 base from J; junction bases left unmatched: 3.